This T cell receptor (beta chain) is from a study of identical twins. This CDR3 is built from 18 residues. The germline gives CDR1 SGHAT, CDR2 FQDESV (reference sequence). V shed 4 bases, J shed 5 bases, and the junction held 13 bases outside the gene matches. TCRdb reanalysed the 5' RACE reads using MiXCR and keeps one entry per CDR3 protein. This sample has over 200,000 distinct CDR3 sequences, with roughly a tenth found just once. In this sample, this clonotype turned up a few times. The receptor was isolated from a man aged 45-65 years in good health. Sequencing used memory T cells sorted from blood. This sequence joins TRBV11-1 and TRBJ2-3; 12 nucleotides line up with TRBD2. CDR3 nucleotides: TGTGCCAGCAGCTCTCTTTCAGGGGCTAGCGGGAGGGGAGATACGCAGTATTTT. This gives the protein CASSSLSGASGRGDTQYF.